Following are 11 T cell receptor beta chains from one sample sequenced in a study of tumor and adjacent non-tumor tissue in lung cancer. No cell sorting was done before RNA was extracted from the tissue. Distant lung tissue was collected more than 3 cm away from the tumor edge. TCRbeta libraries were built with three rounds of nested PCR, modified from ARM-PCR. TCRdb re-called the multiplex PCR reads with MiXCR, one entry per CDR3 protein. The repertoire has 110,000 or so distinct CDR3 sequences, over 55% of them found once; the top ten carry roughly 20%. Sequencing used distant non-tumor lung tissue. The receptors derive from a man aged 55 to 69 with non-small cell lung cancer.

At least ten counts were recorded for this clonotype. J is TRBJ1-2 and V is TRBV20-1; 8 positions match TRBD1. The V and J ends lost 2 bases and 4 bases, in that order; junction bases with no gene match: 3. The CDR3 covers 13 residues. The germline V gene has CDR1 DFQATT and CDR2 SNEGSKA (reference sequence). CDR3 coding DNA: TGCAGTGCTAGACATACAGGGGGCTATGGCTACACCTTC. This encodes CSARHTGGYGYTF.

Remarks on this clonotype: Its ends do not fully match the called genes, so a read error is possible. This chain links TRBV4-2 with TRBJ2-3, with D uncertain. Germline CDR1 and CDR2: LGHNA and YNFKEQ. The CDR3 extends over 17 amino acids. The CDR3 coding sequence is TGTGTCAGCATGGTATGCCCCCTGGGCACTAGCACAGATACGCAGTATTTT. Its protein product is CVSMVCPLGTSTDTQYF.

To note about this clonotype: Its ends do not fully match the called genes, so a read error is possible. V gene TRBV6-6 combines with J gene TRBJ1-2; 9 bases map to TRBD1. The germline gives CDR1 MNHNY, CDR2 SVGAGI (reference sequence). This CDR3 has 15 amino acids. The CDR3 spells CASNTGTGNFYGFTF. Written as DNA, the CDR3 is TGTGCCAGCAACACCGGGACAGGGAACTTCTATGGCTTCACCTTC.

The sample holds a few counts of this clonotype. A much larger clone lies one base from this, so it may be a read error. The chain has TRBV6-1 and TRBJ1-2, with no clear D. The CDR3 is made up of 12 amino acids. Trimming removed 6 bases from V and 9 bases from J, with 14 bases in between. Germline-derived CDR1 and CDR2 are MNHNS and SASEGT. CDR3 DNA: TGTGCCAGCAGAGAGGGTCTTTATTGCTACACCTTC. Translation gives CASREGLYCYTF.

A remark on this clonotype: In this CDR3 the conserved last residue, phenylalanine or tryptophan, is missing, so a read error is likely. V and J are TRBV11-3 and TRBJ2-3, with D possibly being TRBD1 (5 bases). Germline V CDR1 and CDR2: SGHNT, YENEEA. V was clipped by 4 bases and J by 5 bases, with 13 bases between them. The CDR3 loop spans 14 amino acids. CDR3 DNA: TGTGCCAGCAGCTCTAGGGGTGGCAGAGATACGCAGTATTCT. It yields the protein CASSSRGGRDTQYS.

This clonotype was picked up a small number of times. A much larger clone lies one base from this, so it may be a read error. This chain joins TRBV5-1 and TRBJ1-2; a possible D gene is TRBD1 (6 bases). The germline V gene has CDR1 SGHRS and CDR2 YFSETQ. The CDR3 sequence is 16 residues long. The CDR3 region is CASNLAGGQSLYGYTF. The CDR3 DNA reads as TGCGCCAGCAACTTGGCCGGAGGACAGAGTCTCTATGGCTACACCTTC.

This clonotype was observed a few times. The chain employs TRBV5-1 and TRBJ2-3; tentatively, D is TRBD2 (6 bases). The germline CDR1 and CDR2 sequences are SGHRS and YFSETQ. Trimming removed 4 bases at V and 2 bases at J, with 14 bases between. This CDR3 is built from 15 residues. The CDR3 DNA reads TGCGCCAGCAGCCCGGGGGACGGCCTCACAGATACGCAGTATTTT. Translation gives CASSPGDGLTDTQYF. Drawing the rest from reference TRBV5-1 and TRBJ2-3, the complete variable domain is KAGVTQTPRYLIKTRGQQVTLSCSPISGHRSVSWYQQTPGQGLQFLFEYFSETQRNKGNFPGRFSGRQFSNSRSEMNVSTLELGDSALYLCASSPGDGLTDTQYFGPGTRLTVL.

The chain uses TRBV29-1 and TRBJ2-1; tentative D call: TRBD1 (6 bases). V was cut by 6 bases and J by 9 bases, with 21 bases left in between. The CDR3 runs 14 residues. Germline V gives CDR1 SQVTM, CDR2 ANQGSEA. Here the CDR3 reads CSVAFRQVGIEQFF. The CDR3 DNA sequence: TGCAGCGTCGCTTTTAGACAGGTTGGTATTGAGCAGTTCTTC.

This clonotype has at least ten counts. The chain links TRBV4-1 to TRBJ1-1; D gene ambiguous. Germline CDR1 and CDR2: MGHRA and YSYEKL. V lost 5 bases and J 0 bases, leaving 10 bases between the germline ends. There are 14 residues in the CDR3. This CDR3 reads CASSTVQVNTEAFF. The CDR3 region has the DNA TGCGCCAGCAGCACAGTCCAGGTGAACACTGAAGCTTTCTTT.

The V gene is TRBV18, the J gene TRBJ2-3; D is unclear. Per the germline V gene, CDR1 is KGHSH and CDR2 is LQKENI. The CDR3 runs 12 residues. V shed 1 base and J shed 6 bases, with 5 bases lying between them. DNA for the CDR3: TGTGCCAGCTCACCACAGGGTGATACGCAGTATTTT. Residues: CASSPQGDTQYF.

Details on this clonotype: Being one base from a much bigger clone, this may be a read error. The chain combines TRBV5-1 with TRBJ1-6, with D possibly matching TRBD1 (5 bases). CDR3 length: 16 amino acids. CDR1 is SGHRS and CDR2 is YFSETQ in the germline V gene. The CDR3 loop reads CASSPGSIPYNPPLHF. DNA of the CDR3: TGCGCCAGCAGCCCAGGGAGTATTCCGTATAATCCACCCCTCCACTTT.